Listed here are 5 T cell receptor beta chains from one sample, sequenced in a study of identical twins. TCRdb passed the 5' RACE reads through MiXCR, listing each CDR3 protein once. The top ten hold about 12% of the sample, which has some 790,000 distinct CDR3 sequences, 18% seen once. In addition, the sample was reused for a study of T cells expressing NK-cell markers.

The sequencing input was PBMCs. The source of these receptors is a woman aged 18-35 years in good health.

This clonotype appeared a few times. This chain joins TRBV4-1 and TRBJ2-5; D call uncertain. Germline values: CDR1 MGHRA, CDR2 YSYEKL. V shed 1 base and J shed 3 bases, with 9 bases lying between them. This CDR3 is built from 14 residues. CDR3 residues: CASSQVRLEETQYF. Here the CDR3 DNA reads TGCGCCAGCAGCCAAGTCCGGCTAGAAGAGACCCAGTACTTC.

This clonotype was counted a few times. The chain joins TRBV5-1 to TRBJ2-7; 8 bases are shared with TRBD1. There are 12 residues in the CDR3. Germline-derived CDR1 and CDR2 are SGHRS and YFSETQ. V dropped 8 bases and J dropped 3; count of bases not matched to a gene: 4. The CDR3 reads CARETGGYEQYF. CDR3 nucleotides: TGCGCCAGAGAAACAGGGGGCTACGAGCAGTACTTC. The full variable domain, its missing parts supplied by reference TRBV5-1 and TRBJ2-7, is KAGVTQTPRYLIKTRGQQVTLSCSPISGHRSVSWYQQTPGQGLQFLFEYFSETQRNKGNFPGRFSGRQFSNSRSEMNVSTLELGDSALYLCARETGGYEQYFGPGTRLTVT.

This clonotype was found a few times. This rearrangement joins TRBV10-3 to TRBJ2-1; TRBD1 agrees at 7 bases. This CDR3 is 17 amino acids long. J was trimmed by 0 bases and V by 10 bases; bases with no gene match: 15. The germline gives CDR1 ENHRY, CDR2 SYGVKD. In DNA, the CDR3 is TGTGCCACTAAGGGGGCTAGTCACCGAAGCTCCTACAATGAGCAGTTCTTC. It encodes CATKGASHRSSYNEQFF.

V is TRBV20-1 and J is TRBJ2-1, with TRBD2 matching 15 bases. Looked up from germline, CDR1 is DFQATT and CDR2 is SNEGSKA (reference sequence). This CDR3 contains 14 residues. CDR3 amino acids: CGTSGGISYNEQFF. The CDR3 DNA reads as TGCGGGACTAGCGGGGGGATCTCCTACAATGAGCAGTTCTTC.

V usage is TRBV20-1 and J usage is TRBJ1-5; D is unresolved. The length of the CDR3 is 13 residues. The germline V gene has CDR1 DFQATT and CDR2 SNEGSKA (reference sequence). V was trimmed by 0 bases and J by 7 bases, leaving 10 bases between them. The CDR3 reads CSARDTRGQPQHF. CDR3 in DNA: TGCAGTGCTAGAGATACCCGCGGGCAGCCCCAGCATTTT.